This T cell receptor (beta chain) was profiled in a study of T cells in Graves' hyperthyroidism and ophthalmopathy. Amplification targeted TCR beta CDR3 regions from RNA transcripts. When the TCR CDR3 underwent first-round RT-PCR, the HTBI primer set was used. TCRdb re-derived calls from the multiplex PCR reads in MiXCR, one entry per CDR3 protein. The sample yields a few hundred thousand distinct CDR3 sequences, around 18% seen once. This CDR3 comprises 13 residues. CDR1 and CDR2 (germline): SGHRS, YFSETQ. V shed 6 bases, J shed 8 bases, and the junction held 7 bases outside the gene matches. The clonotype originates from a man younger than 35 with Graves' ophthalmopathy. What was sequenced was blood. The J gene is TRBJ1-4, the V gene TRBV5-1; 7 bases agree with TRBD1. CDR3 bases: TGCGCCAGCAAGGGCCAGGGGGACGAAAAACTGTTTTTT. Protein: CASKGQGDEKLFF. The full variable domain, completed using reference TRBV5-1 and TRBJ1-4, is KAGVTQTPRYLIKTRGQQVTLSCSPISGHRSVSWYQQTPGQGLQFLFEYFSETQRNKGNFPGRFSGRQFSNSRSEMNVSTLELGDSALYLCASKGQGDEKLFFGSGTQLSVL.